The text below deals with one TCR beta chain. The sample belongs to a study of blood T cell repertoires in COVID-19. The wider study: Some COVID-19 samples were acute and others convalescent; all came from the United States, Italy and Spain. The analysed material was cDNA or gDNA that came from T cells, B-cell-depleted T cells, or PBMCs.

The germline V gene encodes CDR1 MNHNS and CDR2 SASEGT. CDR3 length: 14 amino acids. Trimming cost V 3 bases and J 7 bases; bases outside gene matches: 4. In the source study's methods: Quantification of nucleated cells was approximated via reference gene primer amplification. Sequencing was performed with immunoSEQ multiplex PCR; in TCRdb, only in-frame clones are kept and a portion is missing. V and J calls and clone size come straight from that table; D and trimming were deduced from the DNA. The data contain about 230,000 clones, roughly 80% of them singletons. The TCR originated in a woman over 75 with acute or convalescent COVID-19. This chain connects TRBV6-1 to TRBJ2-2; the match to TRBD1 covers 8 bases. Material: peripheral blood. CDR3 DNA: TGTGCCAGCAGTGACAGGGGGCCTGGCGGGGAGCTGTTTTTT. It translates to CASSDRGPGGELFF.